This T cell receptor (beta chain) is from a study of blood T cell repertoires in COVID-19. In the study overall: Whether acute or convalescent, the COVID-19 samples came from the United States, Italy and Spain. T cells, B-cell-depleted T cells, or PBMCs provided the cDNA or gDNA that served as material.

In the original processing: Cell counts per sample came from amplifying reference gene primers. Sequencing was performed with immunoSEQ multiplex PCR; in TCRdb, only in-frame clones are kept and a portion is missing. V, J and clone size derive from that table, while D and trimming were established from the DNA sequence. The table lists 200,000 to 250,000 clones, more than 65% of them singletons. With 4 bases clipped from V and 7 bases from J, the junction kept 2 bases outside the gene matches. This CDR3 comprises 15 residues. From germline, CDR1 is SGHTA and CDR2 FQGTGA. The receptor was derived from a woman under 40 who had recovered from COVID-19. Sequencing was performed on peripheral blood. The gene calls are TRBV7-3 and TRBJ1-6; TRBD1 agrees at 12 bases. The CDR3: CASSSGQGANSPLHF. In DNA, the CDR3 is TGTGCCAGCAGCTCGGGACAGGGGGCGAATTCACCCCTCCACTTT.